This T cell receptor (beta chain) was captured by sequencing in a study of post-analysis software for immune sequencing data. Looking at the study overall: The cohort encompassed relapsing-remitting, secondary progressive and progressive-relapsing multiple sclerosis disease courses.

This clonotype has only a few counts. The antigen is undetermined. V trimming: 6 bases; J trimming: 5 bases; junction bases outside the gene matches: 23. Germline-derived CDR1 and CDR2 are DFQATT and SNEGSKA (reference sequence). This CDR3 comprises 19 residues. The study, taken as a whole, reports: People with multiple sclerosis had a significantly lower normalized Chao1 diversity than controls did. Those samples that were prepared in the same batch co-clustered strongly by F measure. Elevated frequency relative to controls characterized a handful of TRBV segments in patients, TRBV5-6, TRBV5-1 and TRBV20-1 among them.

Included in the TCR beta cDNA libraries were unique molecular identifiers. TCRdb re-called the PCR reads through MiXCR, storing one row per CDR3 protein. The table has over 700,000 distinct CDR3 sequences, 30% seen once. This clonotype was obtained from a girl aged 5-17 years with multiple sclerosis. The specimen was blood. The rearrangement uses TRBV20-1 and TRBJ1-5, with TRBD1 matching over 9 bases. This chain's CDR3 is CSAKKGQGMALGTHQPQHF. The CDR3 DNA reads TGCAGTGCCAAGAAGGGACAGGGAATGGCCCTAGGAACCCATCAGCCCCAGCATTTT.